Following are 21 T cell receptor beta chains from one sample sequenced in a study of T cell changes during pregnancy in multiple sclerosis. The protocol was immunoSEQ multiplex PCR, while the TCRdb copy is restricted to in-frame clones and leaves out a portion. In the table there are approximately 100,000 clones, about 90% of which are singletons. Sequencing was performed on peripheral blood, taken in the second trimester of pregnancy. The receptors were sampled from a female donor with multiple sclerosis, enrolled in a pregnancy study.

V is TRBV27 and J is TRBJ1-1; TRBD1 is a possible D gene (5 bases). CDR1 MNHEY and CDR2 SMNVEV come from the germline V gene (reference sequence). Trimming removed 2 bases from V and 0 bases from J, with 7 bases in between. The CDR3 is 14 amino acids. The CDR3 region has the DNA TGTGCCAGCAGTTTAGGGGGGATGAACACTGAAGCTTTCTTT. Translation: CASSLGGMNTEAFF.

This clone was found once. The V gene is TRBV5-1, the J gene TRBJ2-2; 12 bases match TRBD2. V shed 7 bases and J 5 bases; nucleotides not matched to a gene: 15. Germline V gene sequence: CDR1 SGHRS, CDR2 YFSETQ. CDR3 length equals 18 residues. CDR3 loop: CASHPFRLAGAETGELFF. The CDR3, as DNA: TGCGCCAGCCACCCCTTCCGACTAGCGGGAGCTGAGACCGGGGAGCTGTTTTTT.

The chain joins TRBV5-1 to TRBJ2-1, with TRBD1 identical over 8 bases. The CDR3 sequence is 13 residues long. Germline V CDR1 and CDR2: SGHRS, YFSETQ. Trimming at V came to 4 bases and at J to 9 bases, leaving 6 bases not matched to a gene. This CDR3 is CASSMDRVGEQFF. CDR3 nucleotide sequence: TGCGCCAGCAGCATGGACAGGGTTGGTGAGCAGTTCTTC.

The chain is built from TRBV28 and TRBJ1-5; the D gene is possibly TRBD1 (6 bases). V was pared by 2 bases and J by 6 bases, with 23 bases between. There are 18 residues in the CDR3. The germline CDR1 and CDR2 sequences are MDHEN and SYDVKM. The CDR3 is CASSLPSPMGAKVQPQHF. DNA for the CDR3: TGTGCCAGCAGTTTACCATCCCCTATGGGGGCTAAGGTTCAGCCCCAGCATTTT.

The CDR3 reads CASSFTTSGKVEFNEQFF. The CDR3 region has the DNA TGTGCCAGCAGCTTTACGACTAGCGGGAAGGTGGAGTTCAATGAGCAGTTCTTC. The chain links TRBV7-9 to TRBJ2-1; 11 bases match TRBD2. The CDR3 length is 18 residues. Losses at the gene ends were 3 bases for V and 6 bases for J; bases not matched to a gene: 13. CDR1 and CDR2 (germline): SEHNR, FQNEAQ (reference sequence).

The chain is built from TRBV4-3 and TRBJ2-3; weak D call: TRBD1 (6 bases). The CDR3 runs 18 residues. Looked up from germline, CDR1 is LGHNA and CDR2 is YSLEER. V gave up 3 bases and J gave up 1 base, with 20 bases separating them. CDR3 DNA: TGCGCCAGCAGCCAGTCCCACAGGGTTTGGGATGGCACAGATACGCAGTATTTT. This codes for CASSQSHRVWDGTDTQYF.

The J gene is TRBJ2-1, the V gene TRBV10-1, with 8 nucleotides matching TRBD2. The CDR3 length is 18 residues. Germline lookup yields CDR1 WNHNN and CDR2 SYGVQD (reference sequence). The V and J ends lost 5 bases and 0 bases, in that order; junction bases with no gene match: 12. This CDR3 reads CASSTVGQAGVSYNEQFF. The CDR3 DNA is TGCGCCAGCAGTACCGTTGGGCAAGCGGGAGTCTCCTACAATGAGCAGTTCTTC.

The chain combines TRBV19 with TRBJ1-2; 7 nucleotides align to TRBD1. The CDR3 has 18 amino acids. The V and J ends lost 2 bases and 7 bases, in that order; junction bases with no gene match: 19. CDR1 and CDR2 (germline): LNHDA, SQIVND (reference sequence). The CDR3 DNA sequence: TGTGCCAGTAGTATACCACCGGGACAGCCAATTTGGGGTCGTGGCTACACCTTC. It encodes CASSIPPGQPIWGRGYTF.

The chain joins TRBV14 to TRBJ2-7; TRBD1 matches 7 bases. This CDR3 comprises 15 residues. V was pared by 3 bases and J by 4 bases, with 9 bases of the junction left unmatched. The germline V gene encodes CDR1 SGHDN and CDR2 FVKESK. CDR3 nucleotide sequence: TGTGCCAGCAGCCAGATCAGGGGGTCGGCTTACGAGCAGTACTTC. This gives the protein CASSQIRGSAYEQYF. Full variable domain (outside the CDR3, taken from reference TRBV14 and TRBJ2-7): EAGVTQFPSHSVIEKGQTVTLRCDPISGHDNLYWYRRVMGKEIKFLLHFVKESKQDESGMPNNRFLAERTGGTYSTLKVQPAELEDSGVYFCASSQIRGSAYEQYFGPGTRLTVT.

The table lists this clone with a count of one. The chain uses TRBV4-1 and TRBJ2-1; 9 positions agree with TRBD2. With 5 bases clipped from V and 0 bases from J, the junction kept 8 bases outside the gene matches. Per the germline V gene, CDR1 is MGHRA and CDR2 is YSYEKL. The CDR3 runs to 17 residues. The CDR3 nucleotides read TGCGCCAGCAGCAGTTTAGCGGGAGTAAGCTCCTACAATGAGCAGTTCTTC. Residues: CASSSLAGVSSYNEQFF.

The chain links TRBV19 to TRBJ2-7, with 8 bases matching TRBD2. V gave up 6 bases and J gave up 3 bases; unmatched junction bases: 13. CDR1 and CDR2 (germline): LNHDA, SQIVND (reference sequence). This CDR3 region has 16 residues. The CDR3 nucleotides are TGTGCCAGTAGCCCAGAGAGCGGGAGAGGGATCTACGAGCAGTACTTC. This encodes CASSPESGRGIYEQYF.

This chain joins TRBV2 and TRBJ2-1; 9 nucleotides line up with TRBD1. This CDR3 is 14 amino acids long. Germline V gives CDR1 SNHLY, CDR2 FYNNEI. J lost 3 bases, V lost 9 bases, and 6 bases had no gene match. The CDR3 nucleotides read TGTGCCAGGGCCGGACAGGGGTTCTACAATGAGCAGTTCTTC. Translated: CARAGQGFYNEQFF.

V gene TRBV28 combines with J gene TRBJ2-7; 8 bases line up with TRBD2. Germline assignment: CDR1 MDHEN and CDR2 SYDVKM. This CDR3 has 18 amino acids. V shed 5 bases, J shed 6 bases, and the junction held 21 bases outside the gene matches. DNA of the CDR3: TGTGCCAGCAGTCGACAGTTAATTACGGGAGGGCCTATTAGCGAGCAGTACTTC. Protein sequence: CASSRQLITGGPISEQYF.

This chain connects TRBV5-6 to TRBJ1-2; D is uncertain. Between the trimmed V and J ends, which lost 1 base and 4 bases, there was a span of 26 bases. This CDR3 spans 19 amino acids. The germline gives CDR1 SGHDT, CDR2 YYEEEE. As DNA, the CDR3 is TGTGCCAGCAGCTTGTGGGTCTCAGTTGTTGGTCGACGGAGCTATGGCTACACCTTC. This gives the protein CASSLWVSVVGRRSYGYTF.

The gene calls are TRBV6-1 and TRBJ2-7; D not certain. V lost 5 bases and J lost 2, with 7 bases in between. The germline V gene has CDR1 MNHNS and CDR2 SASEGT. There are 12 residues in the CDR3. CDR3 residues: CASSSRAYEQYF. The CDR3 nucleotides are TGTGCCAGCAGTAGTCGGGCCTACGAGCAGTACTTC.

The chain links TRBV11-2 to TRBJ2-3; TRBD1 might be the D (5 bases). The germline V gene encodes CDR1 SGHAT and CDR2 FQNNGV. CDR3 length: 14 amino acids. Trimming stripped 0 bases from V and 4 bases from J, with 8 bases between. CDR3 DNA sequence: TGTGCCAGCAGCTTAGACAGGGTGGCAGATACGCAGTATTTT. It specifies CASSLDRVADTQYF.

The J gene is TRBJ2-7, the V gene TRBV13; 7 bases align to TRBD2. Trimming took 3 bases from V and 4 from J; bases not matched to a gene: 6. The CDR3 extends over 14 amino acids. Germline lookup yields CDR1 PRHDT and CDR2 FYEKMQ (reference sequence). The CDR3 protein is CASSLAGEGYEQYF. CDR3 coding DNA: TGTGCCAGCAGCTTGGCGGGAGAGGGTTACGAGCAGTACTTC.

This sequence joins TRBV7-9 and TRBJ2-2; 7 nucleotides align to TRBD2. Germline V gene sequence: CDR1 SEHNR, CDR2 FQNEAQ (reference sequence). The ends lost 6 bases at V and 7 bases at J; junction bases unmatched: 17. The CDR3 is 17 amino acids. The CDR3 reads CASSHVAGGLVVGELFF. CDR3 DNA sequence: TGTGCCAGCAGTCACGTCGCAGGAGGACTAGTGGTCGGGGAGCTGTTTTTT.

The V gene is TRBV6-5, the J gene TRBJ1-3; TRBD1 matches at 10 bases. The V and J ends lost 4 bases and 4 bases, in that order; junction bases with no gene match: 7. The germline V gene has CDR1 MNHEY and CDR2 SVGAGI. CDR3 size: 16 residues. This CDR3 reads CASSSSTGGTGNTIYF. As DNA, the CDR3 is TGTGCCAGCAGTTCGTCGACAGGGGGCACGGGAAACACCATATATTTT.

The sample holds one count of this clone. The rearrangement joins TRBV18 to TRBJ2-5, with D perhaps matching TRBD2 (5 bases). The CDR3 length is 14 residues. V was clipped by 0 bases and J by 5 bases, with 10 bases between them. CDR1 and CDR2 from the germline V gene are KGHSH and LQKENI. Here the CDR3 reads CASSPPNGVETQYF. The CDR3 DNA reads as TGTGCCAGCTCACCACCCAACGGGGTTGAGACCCAGTACTTC.

This clone has a single count. The chain uses TRBV2 and TRBJ1-4; 7 bases match TRBD1. The CDR3 runs to 15 residues. Germline CDR1 reads SNHLY; CDR2 reads FYNNEI. The ends lost 1 base at V and 8 bases at J; junction bases unmatched: 7. The CDR3 bases are TGTGCCAGCAGTGAAGGTCGACAGGGCCCGGAAAAACTGTTTTTT. It is translated as CASSEGRQGPEKLFF.